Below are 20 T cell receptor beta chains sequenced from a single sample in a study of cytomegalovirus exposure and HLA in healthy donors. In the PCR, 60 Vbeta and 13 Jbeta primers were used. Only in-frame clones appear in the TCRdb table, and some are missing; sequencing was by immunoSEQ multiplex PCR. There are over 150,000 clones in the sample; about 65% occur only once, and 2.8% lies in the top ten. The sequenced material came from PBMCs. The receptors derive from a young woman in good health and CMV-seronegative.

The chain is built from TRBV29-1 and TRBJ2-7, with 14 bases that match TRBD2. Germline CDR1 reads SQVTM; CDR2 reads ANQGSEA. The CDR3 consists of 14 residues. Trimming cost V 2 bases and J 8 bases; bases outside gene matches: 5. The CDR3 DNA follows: TGCAGCGTTGAACCGGGACTAGCGGGAGACAAGCAGTACTTC. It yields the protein CSVEPGLAGDKQYF.

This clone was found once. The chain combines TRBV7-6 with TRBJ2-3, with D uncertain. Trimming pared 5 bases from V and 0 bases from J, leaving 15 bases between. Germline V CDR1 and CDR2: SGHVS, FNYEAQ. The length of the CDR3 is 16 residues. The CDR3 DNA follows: TGTGCCAGCAGCGAGGAGTTGGCGGCAAGCACAGATACGCAGTATTTT. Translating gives CASSEELAASTDTQYF.

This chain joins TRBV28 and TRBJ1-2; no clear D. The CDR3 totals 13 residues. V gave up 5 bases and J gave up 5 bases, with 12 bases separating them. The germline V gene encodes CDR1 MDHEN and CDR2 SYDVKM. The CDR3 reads CASSDPSRYGYTF. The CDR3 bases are TGTGCCAGCAGTGACCCATCCAGGTATGGCTACACCTTC.

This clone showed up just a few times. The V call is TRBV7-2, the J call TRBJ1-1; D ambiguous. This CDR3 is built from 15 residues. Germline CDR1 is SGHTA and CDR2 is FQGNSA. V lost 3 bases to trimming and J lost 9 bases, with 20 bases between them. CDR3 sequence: CASSLVDGANPKAFF. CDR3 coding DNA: TGTGCCAGCAGCTTGGTTGACGGAGCCAATCCTAAAGCTTTCTTT.

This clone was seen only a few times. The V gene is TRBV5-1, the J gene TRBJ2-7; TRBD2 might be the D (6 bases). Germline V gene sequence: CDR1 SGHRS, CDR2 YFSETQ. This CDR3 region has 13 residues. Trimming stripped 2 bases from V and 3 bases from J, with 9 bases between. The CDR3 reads CASSLVGLYEQYF. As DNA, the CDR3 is TGCGCCAGCAGCTTAGTGGGACTCTACGAGCAGTACTTC.

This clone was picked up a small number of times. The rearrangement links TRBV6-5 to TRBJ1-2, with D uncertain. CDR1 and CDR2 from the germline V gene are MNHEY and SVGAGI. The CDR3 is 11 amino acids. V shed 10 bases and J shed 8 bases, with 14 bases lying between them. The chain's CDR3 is CATWIRGGYTF. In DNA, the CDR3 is TGTGCCACCTGGATCCGGGGAGGCTACACCTTC.

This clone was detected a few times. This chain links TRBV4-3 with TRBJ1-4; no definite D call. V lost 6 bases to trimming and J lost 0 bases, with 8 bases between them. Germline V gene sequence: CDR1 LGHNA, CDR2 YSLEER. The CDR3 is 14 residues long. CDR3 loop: CASSVVATNEKLFF. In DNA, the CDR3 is TGCGCCAGCAGTGTCGTCGCAACTAATGAAAAACTGTTTTTT.

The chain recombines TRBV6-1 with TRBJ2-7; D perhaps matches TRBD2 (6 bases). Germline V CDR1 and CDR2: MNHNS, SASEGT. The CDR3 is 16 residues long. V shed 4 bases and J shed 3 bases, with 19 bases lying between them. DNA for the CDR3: TGTGCCAGCAGTGGTCCGCGGGACCTCACTGGCTACGAGCAGTACTTC. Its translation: CASSGPRDLTGYEQYF.

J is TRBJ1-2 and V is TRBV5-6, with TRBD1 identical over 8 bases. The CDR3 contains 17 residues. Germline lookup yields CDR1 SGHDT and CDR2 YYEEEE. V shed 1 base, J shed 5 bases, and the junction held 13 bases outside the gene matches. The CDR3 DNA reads TGTGCCAGCAGCTTGAACTTTGAAATCAGGGGGCGATATGGCTACACCTTC. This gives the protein CASSLNFEIRGRYGYTF.

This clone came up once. The CDR3 DNA reads TGCAGTCATATTGGACAGGGGGCCACTGAAGCTTTCTTT. It encodes CSHIGQGATEAFF. The chain has TRBV29-1 and TRBJ1-1; 11 positions match TRBD1. The CDR3 runs to 13 residues. Germline lookup yields CDR1 SQVTM and CDR2 ANQGSEA.

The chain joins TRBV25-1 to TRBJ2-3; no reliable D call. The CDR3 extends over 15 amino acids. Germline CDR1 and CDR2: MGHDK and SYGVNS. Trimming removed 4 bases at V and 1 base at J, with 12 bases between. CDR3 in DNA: TGTGCCAGCAGTGGAGTAGTCGAAGGCACAGATACGCAGTATTTT. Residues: CASSGVVEGTDTQYF.

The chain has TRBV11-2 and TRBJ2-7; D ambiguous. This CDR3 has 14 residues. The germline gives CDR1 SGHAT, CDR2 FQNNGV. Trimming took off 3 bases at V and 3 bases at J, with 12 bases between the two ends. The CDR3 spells CASSFSVGDYEQYF. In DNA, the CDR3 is TGTGCCAGCAGCTTCTCGGTTGGTGACTACGAGCAGTACTTC.

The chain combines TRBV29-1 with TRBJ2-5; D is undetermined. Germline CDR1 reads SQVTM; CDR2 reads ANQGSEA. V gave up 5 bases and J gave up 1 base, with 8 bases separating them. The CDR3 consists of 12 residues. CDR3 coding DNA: TGCAGCGTTTTCGGGTTCCAAGAGACCCAGTACTTC. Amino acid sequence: CSVFGFQETQYF.

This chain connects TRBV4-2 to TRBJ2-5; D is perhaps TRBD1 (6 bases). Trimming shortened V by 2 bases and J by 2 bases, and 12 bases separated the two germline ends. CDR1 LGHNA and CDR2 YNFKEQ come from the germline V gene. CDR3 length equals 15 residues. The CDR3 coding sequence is TGTGCCAGCAGCCAACCCGACAGGATTCAAGAGACCCAGTACTTC. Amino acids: CASSQPDRIQETQYF.

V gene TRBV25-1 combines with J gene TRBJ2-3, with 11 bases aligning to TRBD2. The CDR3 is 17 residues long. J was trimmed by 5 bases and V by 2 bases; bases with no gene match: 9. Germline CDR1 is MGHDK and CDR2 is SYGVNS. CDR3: CASSEDRLAGGRDTQYF. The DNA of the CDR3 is TGTGCCAGCAGTGAAGATCGTCTAGCGGGAGGCAGAGATACGCAGTATTTT.

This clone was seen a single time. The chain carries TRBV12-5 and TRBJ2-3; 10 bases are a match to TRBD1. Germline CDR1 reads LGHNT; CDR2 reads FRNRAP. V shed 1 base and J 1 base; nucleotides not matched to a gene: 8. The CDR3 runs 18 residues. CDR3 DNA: TGTGCTAGTGGTTTGGATTCGGGACAGGGGTTTCGCACAGATACGCAGTATTTT. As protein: CASGLDSGQGFRTDTQYF.

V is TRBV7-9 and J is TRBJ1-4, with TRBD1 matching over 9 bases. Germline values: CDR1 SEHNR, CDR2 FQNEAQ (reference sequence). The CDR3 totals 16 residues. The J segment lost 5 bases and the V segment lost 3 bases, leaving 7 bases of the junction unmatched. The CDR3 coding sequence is TGTGCCAGCAGCTTCCAGGTGGGACAGGGCAATGAAAAACTGTTTTTT. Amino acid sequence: CASSFQVGQGNEKLFF. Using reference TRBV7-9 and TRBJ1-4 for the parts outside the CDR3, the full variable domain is DTGVSQNPRHKITKRGQNVTFRCDPISEHNRLYWYRQTLGQGPEFLTYFQNEAQLEKSRLLSDRFSAERPKGSFSTLEIQRTEQGDSAMYLCASSFQVGQGNEKLFFGSGTQLSVL.

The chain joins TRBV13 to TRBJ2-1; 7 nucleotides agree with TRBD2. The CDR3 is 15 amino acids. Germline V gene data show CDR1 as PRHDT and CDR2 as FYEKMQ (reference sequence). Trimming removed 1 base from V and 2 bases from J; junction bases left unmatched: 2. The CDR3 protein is CASSLESGTYNEQFF. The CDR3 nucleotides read TGTGCCAGCAGCTTAGAAAGCGGGACCTACAATGAGCAGTTCTTC.

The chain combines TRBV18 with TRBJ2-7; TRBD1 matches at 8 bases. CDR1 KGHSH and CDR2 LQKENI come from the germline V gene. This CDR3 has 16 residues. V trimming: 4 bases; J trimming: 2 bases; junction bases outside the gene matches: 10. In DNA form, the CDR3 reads TGTGCCAGCTCACTAGGGACCTTACAGGGGGCCTACGAGCAGTACTTC. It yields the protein CASSLGTLQGAYEQYF. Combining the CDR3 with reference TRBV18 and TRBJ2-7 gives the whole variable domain NAGVMQNPRHLVRRRGQEARLRCSPMKGHSHVYWYRQLPEEGLKFMVYLQKENIIDESGMPKERFSAEFPKEGPSILRIQQVVRGDSAAYFCASSLGTLQGAYEQYFGPGTRLTVT.

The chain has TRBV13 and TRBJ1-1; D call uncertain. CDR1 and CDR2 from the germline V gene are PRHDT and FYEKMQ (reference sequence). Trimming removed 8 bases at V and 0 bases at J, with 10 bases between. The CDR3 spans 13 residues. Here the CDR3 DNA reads TGTGCCAGCCGGGAAGCACTGAACACTGAAGCTTTCTTT. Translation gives CASREALNTEAFF.